The entry that follows covers one T cell receptor (beta chain) sequence. Its matching antigen is unknown. The CDR3 has 17 amino acids. Trimming removed 5 bases from V and 0 bases from J, with 17 bases in between. Per germline, CDR1 MGHRA and CDR2 YSYEKL. MiXCR, run by TCRdb on the reads, gives a single entry per CDR3 protein. This table holds 350,000 to 400,000 distinct CDR3 sequences, about 35% found once. This entry is derived from a study of T cell repertoires in cytomegalovirus infection. Whole-study results and caveats: Public TCR beta family frequency separated CMV-and-HLA carriers, including in an independent cohort.

The starting material was cultured PBMCs, obtained from culture after CMV antigen stimulation. The clonotype originates from a human donor in good health (CMV status not recorded). Some clones in this sample may be carry-over from other donors' samples. The J gene is TRBJ2-1, the V gene TRBV4-1; TRBD2 might be the D (6 bases). The CDR3 region has the DNA TGCGCCAGCAGCACAACCCGAGCGGGCCTCTCCTACAATGAGCAGTTCTTC. Protein sequence: CASSTTRAGLSYNEQFF.